A selection of T cell receptor beta chains follows, all from one sample in a study of lung T cells in sarcoidosis with Löfgren's syndrome. Via MiXCR, TCRdb re-called the reads, giving one row per CDR3 protein. The sample consists of 50,000 to 65,000 distinct CDR3 sequences, 21% of them appearing once. The sequenced sample was CD4+ T cells from PBMCs. These receptor sequences come from a human donor with sarcoidosis (Löfgren's syndrome or another form), or a control subject (not recorded which). Both conserved end residues are part of each CDR3. Fields, in order: V gene, J gene, clone size, CDR3 protein. Clone size appears in some rows only: once, few, many, or a class for an expanded clone.

>TRBV28|TRBJ1-5|many
CASSLMYRGLEPQHF
>TRBV6-1|TRBJ1-6|many
CASTGGHNSPLHF
>TRBV14|TRBJ2-1|few
CASSQAARGSYNEQFF
>TRBV27|TRBJ1-1|medium-sized
CASSPQGRAGAFF
>TRBV28|TRBJ1-5|many
CASSARTGGNQPQHF
>TRBV28|TRBJ1-3|many
CASSPAGTGGNTIYF
>TRBV20-1|TRBJ1-5|NA
CSAGGRAGNQPQHF
>TRBV2|TRBJ1-1|many
CASGRKNTEAFF
>TRBV5-1|TRBJ2-5|once
CASGLVVGGEETQYF
>TRBV29-1|TRBJ1-1|NA
CSVSEQGVNTEAFF
>TRBV29-1|TRBJ2-1|few
CSVVRGLASYNEQFF
>TRBV4-2|TRBJ2-5|many
CASSQDLPGGIQETQYF
>TRBV5-4|TRBJ2-5|many
CASSLEGGQGRETQYF
>TRBV6-6|TRBJ2-4|many
CASSYSRWASGDRNIQYF
>TRBV2|TRBJ2-1|NA
CASSEGTHWNEQFF
>TRBV28|TRBJ2-3|NA
CASRRKRGSPYTQYF
>TRBV6-4|TRBJ1-2|few
CASSDEGKGGYTF
>TRBV3-1|TRBJ1-5|many
CASSHANQPQHF
>TRBV6-6|TRBJ2-1|many
CASSYLGFESSSYNEQFF
>TRBV19|TRBJ2-5|NA
CASSPPSQTHYF
>TRBV7-2|TRBJ2-1|NA
CASSPGQGSNEQPF
>TRBV2|TRBJ1-2|few
CASSSYSNDYGYTF
>TRBV20-1|TRBJ2-5|many
CSAGSGSRTQYF
>TRBV24-1|TRBJ2-1|many
CATSDSGQGYYNEQFF
>TRBV2|TRBJ2-1|NA
CASRDRSFAVEQFF
>TRBV20-1|TRBJ2-1|few
CSARDGAGVGSNEQFF
>TRBV6-2/TRBV6-3|TRBJ2-4|medium-sized
CASSYGAIQYF
>TRBV10-3|TRBJ1-2|few
CAISDRSYGTGGEGYTF
>TRBV7-3|TRBJ2-1|few
CASSLYGYNEQFF
>TRBV12-3/TRBV12-4|TRBJ2-4|few
CASSSNLGQGAGKNIQYF
>TRBV20-1|TRBJ2-5|many
CSARKLATQETQYF
>TRBV2|TRBJ1-5|many
CASRGTRGRNQPQHF
>TRBV20-1|TRBJ2-4|few
CSASGTSQNIQYF
>TRBV11-2|TRBJ1-1|few
CASSPLGGGNTEAFF
>TRBV29-1|TRBJ2-1|few
CGAGGIEQFF
>TRBV7-8|TRBJ2-2|few
CASSSRRAGSNTGELFF
>TRBV4-1|TRBJ2-7|NA
CASSPWPGGTSYEQHF
>TRBV27|TRBJ2-2|NA
CASSLGMNTGELFF
>TRBV7-9|TRBJ2-3|many
CASSETGPDTQYF
>TRBV7-6|TRBJ2-7|many
CASSLTGTSVYEQYF
>TRBV30|TRBJ2-1|few
CAWSVWGTYNEQFF
>TRBV12-3/TRBV12-4|TRBJ1-3|NA
CASSFSGSGNTIYF
>TRBV10-3|TRBJ2-3|NA
CAVSEPMTGSPADTQYF